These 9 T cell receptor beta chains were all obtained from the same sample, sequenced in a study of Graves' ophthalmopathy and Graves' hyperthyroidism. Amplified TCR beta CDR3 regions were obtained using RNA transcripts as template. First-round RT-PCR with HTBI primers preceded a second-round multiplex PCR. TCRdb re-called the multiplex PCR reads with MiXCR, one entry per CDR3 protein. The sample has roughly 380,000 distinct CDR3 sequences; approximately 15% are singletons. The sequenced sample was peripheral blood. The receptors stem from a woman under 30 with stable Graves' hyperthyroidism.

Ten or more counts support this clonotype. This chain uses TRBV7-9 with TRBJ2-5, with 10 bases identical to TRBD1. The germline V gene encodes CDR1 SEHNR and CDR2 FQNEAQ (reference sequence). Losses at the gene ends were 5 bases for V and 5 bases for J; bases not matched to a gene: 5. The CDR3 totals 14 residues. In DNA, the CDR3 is TGTGCCAGCAGCCTGGGACAGGGGATTGAGACCCAGTACTTC. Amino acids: CASSLGQGIETQYF.

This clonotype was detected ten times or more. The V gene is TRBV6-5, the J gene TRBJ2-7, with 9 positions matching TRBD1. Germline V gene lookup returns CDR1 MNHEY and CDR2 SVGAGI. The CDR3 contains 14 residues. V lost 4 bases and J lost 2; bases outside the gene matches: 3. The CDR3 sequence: CASSWTGATYEQYF. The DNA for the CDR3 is TGTGCCAGCAGTTGGACAGGGGCCACCTACGAGCAGTACTTC.

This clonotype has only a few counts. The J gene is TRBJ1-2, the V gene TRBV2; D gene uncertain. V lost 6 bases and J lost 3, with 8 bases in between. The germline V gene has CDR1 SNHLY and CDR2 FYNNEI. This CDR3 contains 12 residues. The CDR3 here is CASRVAYYGYTF. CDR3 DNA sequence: TGTGCCAGCAGAGTTGCTTACTATGGCTACACCTTC. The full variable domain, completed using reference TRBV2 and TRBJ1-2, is EPEVTQTPSHQVTQMGQEVILRCVPISNHLYFYWYRQILGQKVEFLVSFYNNEISEKSEIFDDQFSVERPDGSNFTLKIRSTKLEDSAMYFCASRVAYYGYTFGSGTRLTVV.

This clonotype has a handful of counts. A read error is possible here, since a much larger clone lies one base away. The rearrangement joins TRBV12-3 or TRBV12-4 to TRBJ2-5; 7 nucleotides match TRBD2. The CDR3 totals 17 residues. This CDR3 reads CASSFGVAGDLQEAQYF. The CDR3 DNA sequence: TGTGCCAGCAGTTTCGGTGTGGCGGGGGACCTCCAAGAGGCCCAGTACTTC.

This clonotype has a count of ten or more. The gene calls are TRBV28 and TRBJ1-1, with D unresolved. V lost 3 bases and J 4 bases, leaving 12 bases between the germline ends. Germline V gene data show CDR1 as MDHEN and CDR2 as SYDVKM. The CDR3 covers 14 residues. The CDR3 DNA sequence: TGTGCCAGCAGTTTCCGCCCTTTTAGCACTGAAGCTTTCTTT. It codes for CASSFRPFSTEAFF. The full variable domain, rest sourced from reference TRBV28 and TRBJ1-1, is DVKVTQSSRYLVKRTGEKVFLECVQDMDHENMFWYRQDPGLGLRLIYFSYDVKMKEKGDIPEGYSVSREKKERFSLILESASTNQTSMYLCASSFRPFSTEAFFGQGTRLTVV.

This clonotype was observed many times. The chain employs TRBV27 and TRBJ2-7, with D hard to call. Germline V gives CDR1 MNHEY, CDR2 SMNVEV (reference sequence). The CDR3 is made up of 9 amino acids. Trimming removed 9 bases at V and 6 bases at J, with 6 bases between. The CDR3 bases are TGTGCCAGTAGGTCCGAGCAGTACTTC. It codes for CASRSEQYF.

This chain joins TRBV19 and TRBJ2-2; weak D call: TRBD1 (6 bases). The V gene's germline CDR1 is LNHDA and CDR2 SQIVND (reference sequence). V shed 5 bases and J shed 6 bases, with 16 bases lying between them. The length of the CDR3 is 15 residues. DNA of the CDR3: TGTGCCAGTAGTCTACAGGGTAGTTTTGCCGGGGAGCTGTTTTTT. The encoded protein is CASSLQGSFAGELFF.

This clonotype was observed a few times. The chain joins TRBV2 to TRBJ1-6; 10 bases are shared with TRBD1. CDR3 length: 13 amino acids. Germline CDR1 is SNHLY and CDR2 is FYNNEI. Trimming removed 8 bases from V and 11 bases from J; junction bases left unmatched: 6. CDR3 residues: CASSSGQGAPLHF. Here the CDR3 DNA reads TGTGCCAGCTCTTCAGGACAGGGGGCACCCCTCCACTTT.

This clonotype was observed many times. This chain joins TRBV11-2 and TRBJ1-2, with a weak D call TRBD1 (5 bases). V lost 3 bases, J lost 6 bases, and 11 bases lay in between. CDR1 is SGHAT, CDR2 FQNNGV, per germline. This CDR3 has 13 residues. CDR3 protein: CASSFPQGHGYTF. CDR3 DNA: TGTGCCAGCAGCTTTCCTCAGGGTCATGGCTACACCTTC.